One sample yielded the 9 T cell receptor beta chains listed below, sequenced in a study of Ad26.COV2.S vaccination and SARS-CoV-2 variants. The treatment denotes: roughly 20 received Ad26.COV2.S at low or high dose, single or two shots; about 5 received placebo; per-sample allocation not given. Sampling was done on day 63 after the first vaccine or placebo injection. The repertoire was sequenced with immunoSEQ multiplex PCR; TCRdb's copy has only in-frame clones and lacks some. The table shows 440,000 or so clones, with 90% occurring only once. The sample consisted of peripheral blood, taken in a trial of Ad26.COV2.S vaccine versus placebo. All receptors derive from a person aged 18 to 65 who received the Ad26.COV2.S COVID-19 vaccine or a placebo.

The rearrangement uses TRBV28 and TRBJ2-7; maybe TRBD1 (6 bases). CDR1 MDHEN and CDR2 SYDVKM come from the germline V gene. Trimming took 3 bases from V and 3 from J, leaving 15 bases between them. The CDR3 is 15 residues long. The CDR3 DNA sequence: TGTGCCAGCAGTTTCCCCCGCACAGGGTACTACGAGCAGTACTTC. It is translated as CASSFPRTGYYEQYF.

J is TRBJ1-5 and V is TRBV7-8; 10 bases fit TRBD1. With 2 bases clipped from V and 4 bases from J, the junction kept 2 bases outside the gene matches. This CDR3 has 15 amino acids. Germline values: CDR1 SGHVS, CDR2 FQNEAQ. The CDR3 region is CASSLWDRGNQPQHF. For the CDR3, the DNA is TGTGCCAGCAGCTTATGGGACAGGGGAAATCAGCCCCAGCATTTT.

This clone is a singleton in its sample. The chain is built from TRBV28 and TRBJ2-1; 8 bases are shared with TRBD2. Germline trimming cut 7 bases from V and 8 bases from J; bases unmatched to any gene: 4. This CDR3 comprises 12 residues. From germline, CDR1 is MDHEN and CDR2 SYDVKM. The CDR3 here is CASTRGGYEQFF. As DNA, the CDR3 is TGTGCCAGCACCCGGGGGGGCTATGAGCAGTTCTTC.

The chain has TRBV6-6 and TRBJ2-2; tentative D call: TRBD1 (5 bases). This CDR3 has 14 amino acids. The V end was cut by 8 bases, the J end by 1 base, with 11 bases between. Germline V gene data show CDR1 as MNHNY and CDR2 as SVGAGI (reference sequence). The CDR3 is CASLARVNTGELFF. The CDR3 DNA follows: TGTGCCAGCTTAGCCAGGGTGAACACCGGGGAGCTGTTTTTT.

This chain uses TRBV15 with TRBJ2-1; 8 bases map to TRBD1. V trimming: 5 bases; J trimming: 5 bases; junction bases outside the gene matches: 8. The germline CDR1 and CDR2 sequences are LNHNV and YYDKDF (reference sequence). The CDR3 consists of 15 residues. The CDR3 protein is CATSAFRGRNNEQFF. CDR3 coding DNA: TGTGCCACCAGCGCTTTCAGGGGGCGGAACAATGAGCAGTTCTTC.

The genes are TRBV19 and TRBJ1-5; 7 bases map to TRBD1. The CDR3 loop spans 15 amino acids. Germline V gene lookup returns CDR1 LNHDA and CDR2 SQIVND (reference sequence). V was pared by 3 bases and J by 1 base, with 3 bases of the junction left unmatched. The chain's CDR3 is CASSMDRTSNQPQHF. The DNA of the CDR3 is TGTGCCAGTAGTATGGACAGGACAAGCAATCAGCCCCAGCATTTT.

The table lists this clone with a few counts. The gene calls are TRBV11-2 and TRBJ2-2; possible D gene TRBD2, 6 bases. The germline V gene has CDR1 SGHAT and CDR2 FQNNGV. There are 16 residues in the CDR3. Trimming stripped 5 bases from V and 4 bases from J, with 17 bases between. The DNA of the CDR3 is TGTGCCAGCAGCCTCTCCCGGGGGAGCCCCACCGGGGAGCTGTTTTTT. As protein: CASSLSRGSPTGELFF.

The rearrangement links TRBV11-3 to TRBJ2-7; the match to TRBD1 covers 7 bases. CDR3 size: 15 residues. V lost 1 base, J lost 4 bases, and 7 bases stayed unmatched. Looked up from germline, CDR1 is SGHNT and CDR2 is YENEEA. This CDR3 is CASSLAPGQTYEQYF. The CDR3, as DNA: TGTGCCAGCAGCTTAGCTCCGGGACAGACGTACGAGCAGTACTTC.

The chain uses TRBV6-4 and TRBJ2-3; D is perhaps TRBD2 (5 bases). Trimming pared 3 bases from V and 10 bases from J, leaving 11 bases between. This CDR3 spans 12 amino acids. Germline CDR1 is MRHNA and CDR2 is SNTAGT. The CDR3 bases are TGTGCCAGCAGTGAGAGCGGTCGCGCGCAGTATTTT. This codes for CASSESGRAQYF.